This T cell receptor (beta chain) was profiled in a study of cytomegalovirus exposure and HLA in healthy donors. Study conclusions and caveats: Previous analysis showed most TCR beta V segments were productive about 90% or about 30% of the time.

Researchers ran the PCR with 60 Vbeta and 13 Jbeta primers. Original analysis: Among the unique TCR beta chains that a later analysis counted, about 85 million in all, 10 million to 13 million were shared. Using immunoSEQ multiplex PCR, the repertoire was profiled, and TCRdb retains in-frame clones only, with some absent. The V and J calls and clone size were taken over from that table, and D and trimming were inferred from the DNA. The sample consists of about 180,000 clones, roughly 84% of them appearing once. A note on this clone: Antigen specificity is unknown.

The TCR comes from a girl aged 2 to 9 in good health and CMV-seropositive. Specimen: PBMCs.

This chain's CDR3 is CASSPPWTAVGTEAFF. DNA for the CDR3: TGTGCCAGCTCACCACCGTGGACAGCAGTCGGCACTGAAGCTTTCTTT. This chain connects TRBV18 to TRBJ1-1; a possible D gene is TRBD1 (6 bases). CDR3 length: 16 amino acids. CDR1 is KGHSH and CDR2 is LQKENI in the germline V gene. V lost 0 bases and J lost 4, with 15 bases in between. The full variable domain, rest sourced from reference TRBV18 and TRBJ1-1, is NAGVMQNPRHLVRRRGQEARLRCSPMKGHSHVYWYRQLPEEGLKFMVYLQKENIIDESGMPKERFSAEFPKEGPSILRIQQVVRGDSAAYFCASSPPWTAVGTEAFFGQGTRLTVV.